A single sample is the source of the 20 T cell receptor beta chains below, sequenced in a study of blood T cell repertoires in COVID-19. Sequencing used immunoSEQ multiplex PCR; TCRdb keeps in-frame clones, though not all of them. This sample has 250,000 to 300,000 clones, with about 90% found just once. The material sequenced was PBMCs or T cells enriched from blood (not recorded which). These receptor sequences come from a woman in her 50s who had been exposed to COVID-19.

The gene calls are TRBV7-9 and TRBJ2-5; 7 bases map to TRBD1. This CDR3 spans 13 amino acids. CDR1 and CDR2 (germline): SEHNR, FQNEAQ (reference sequence). Trimming removed 5 bases from V and 2 bases from J; junction bases left unmatched: 2. CDR3 coding DNA: TGTGCCAGCAGCCGGGGACAGCAAGAGACCCAGTACTTC. Its translation is CASSRGQQETQYF.

The genes are TRBV3-1 (or the pseudogene TRBV3-2) and TRBJ1-2; 7 bases map to TRBD1. Germline CDR1 is LGHDT and CDR2 is YNNKEL (reference sequence). This CDR3 has 15 amino acids. Trimming removed 4 bases from V and 3 bases from J; junction bases left unmatched: 8. The CDR3 sequence: CASSPDSGTDYGYTF. In DNA form, the CDR3 reads TGTGCCAGCAGCCCTGATTCCGGGACAGACTATGGCTACACCTTC.

In nucleotides, the CDR3 is TGTGCCAGCCGATCCGAAGGGGTGGGCACTGAAGCTTTCTTT. It is translated as CASRSEGVGTEAFF. This chain uses TRBV3-1 (or the pseudogene TRBV3-2) with TRBJ1-1, with D possibly TRBD1 on 5 matching bases. CDR1 is LGHDT, CDR2 YNNKEL, per germline (reference sequence). The CDR3 totals 14 residues. Trimming took 8 bases from V and 4 from J, leaving 17 bases between them.

The V gene is TRBV6-4, the J gene TRBJ1-1; 9 positions match TRBD1. This CDR3 region has 16 residues. Germline V gives CDR1 MRHNA, CDR2 SNTAGT. V shed 6 bases, J shed 3 bases, and the junction held 11 bases outside the gene matches. CDR3 protein: CASRRDREGKYTEAFF. The CDR3 nucleotides are TGTGCCAGCAGACGGGACAGGGAGGGTAAGTACACTGAAGCTTTCTTT.

The chain employs TRBV5-4 and TRBJ2-3; D is unclear. The CDR3 is made up of 12 amino acids. From germline, CDR1 is SGHNT and CDR2 YYREEE (reference sequence). V shed 9 bases and J shed 0 bases, with 8 bases lying between them. CDR3 protein: CATTLSTDTQYF. CDR3 DNA sequence: TGTGCCACCACCCTAAGCACAGATACGCAGTATTTT.

The chain links TRBV29-1 to TRBJ2-5; tentatively, D is TRBD1 (5 bases). Trimming pared 5 bases from V and 0 bases from J, leaving 7 bases between. Per germline, CDR1 SQVTM and CDR2 ANQGSEA. The CDR3 covers 12 residues. CDR3 loop: CSVNRNQETQYF. The DNA of the CDR3 is TGCAGCGTTAACAGGAACCAAGAGACCCAGTACTTC.

The chain links TRBV5-4 to TRBJ2-7; TRBD2 is a possible D gene (5 bases). The V and J ends lost 0 bases and 6 bases respectively, with 19 bases between them. The CDR3 is 16 residues long. Germline CDR1 and CDR2: SGHNT and YYREEE (reference sequence). The CDR3: CASSLEVGSSAGEQYF. The CDR3, as DNA: TGTGCCAGCAGCTTGGAGGTTGGTAGTAGCGCGGGCGAGCAGTACTTC.

This rearrangement joins TRBV3-1 (or the pseudogene TRBV3-2) to TRBJ1-1; D remains ambiguous. This CDR3 is built from 17 residues. Between the trimmed V and J ends, which lost 3 bases and 0 bases, there was a span of 17 bases. Germline loops: CDR1 LGHDT, CDR2 YNNKEL (reference sequence). The CDR3 region has the DNA TGTGCCAGCAGCCAGTACGGGGAGATTGGCGTGAACACTGAAGCTTTCTTT. Amino acids: CASSQYGEIGVNTEAFF.

This clone is a singleton in its sample. The genes are TRBV11-2 and TRBJ2-7, with D possibly TRBD1 on 6 matching bases. Trimming took 4 bases from V and 1 from J, leaving 14 bases between them. The CDR3 extends over 15 amino acids. In germline, CDR1 is SGHAT, CDR2 FQNNGV. CDR3 loop: CASSSRDTRSYEQYF. In DNA form, the CDR3 reads TGTGCCAGCAGCTCCCGGGACACAAGATCCTACGAGCAGTACTTC. The full variable domain, in which reference TRBV11-2 and TRBJ2-7 provide the parts outside the CDR3, is EAGVAQSPRYKIIEKRQSVAFWCNPISGHATLYWYQQILGQGPKLLIQFQNNGVVDDSQLPKDRFSAERLKGVDSTLKIQPAKLEDSAVYLCASSSRDTRSYEQYFGPGTRLTVT.

J is TRBJ2-2 and V is TRBV5-1; 7 nucleotides align to TRBD1. The V gene end was trimmed by 0 bases and the J gene end by 6 bases; junction bases not matched to a gene: 5. CDR3 length: 15 amino acids. Germline V lookup: CDR1 SGHRS, CDR2 YFSETQ. The DNA for the CDR3 is TGCGCCAGCAGCTTGGGACAGGGTGGTGCCGGGGAGCTGTTTTTT. Translation gives CASSLGQGGAGELFF. The entire variable domain, with the rest obtained from reference TRBV5-1 and TRBJ2-2, is as follows: KAGVTQTPRYLIKTRGQQVTLSCSPISGHRSVSWYQQTPGQGLQFLFEYFSETQRNKGNFPGRFSGRQFSNSRSEMNVSTLELGDSALYLCASSLGQGGAGELFFGEGSRLTVL.

The chain recombines TRBV3-1 (or the pseudogene TRBV3-2) with TRBJ2-7; TRBD1 agrees at 9 bases. This CDR3 has 15 amino acids. The germline CDR1 and CDR2 sequences are LGHDT and YNNKEL (reference sequence). V shed 1 base, J shed 5 bases, and the junction held 6 bases outside the gene matches. CDR3 loop: CASSQVPTGGHEQYF. CDR3 DNA sequence: TGTGCCAGCAGCCAAGTTCCGACAGGGGGACACGAGCAGTACTTC.

The V and J genes are TRBV6-5 and TRBJ2-7; no reliable D call. The germline V and J ends were trimmed by 7 bases and 3 bases, with 13 bases remaining between them. The germline V gene has CDR1 MNHEY and CDR2 SVGAGI. The CDR3 has 13 amino acids. The CDR3 DNA follows: TGTGCCAGCAAAGAGGCTCATTTCTACGAGCAGTACTTC. Translated, it gives CASKEAHFYEQYF.

CDR3 sequence (DNA): TGTGCCAGCACCCCCTGGGGGACATCTACAGATACGCAGTATTTT. It codes for CASTPWGTSTDTQYF. The V call is TRBV7-9, the J call TRBJ2-3; D possibly corresponds to TRBD1 (6 bases). With 7 bases removed from V and 3 bases from J, the gap between germline ends came to 17 bases. The CDR3 consists of 15 residues. Germline-derived CDR1 and CDR2 are SEHNR and FQNEAQ (reference sequence). The variable domain in full, with the rest retrieved from reference TRBV7-9 and TRBJ2-3, is DTGVSQNPRHKITKRGQNVTFRCDPISEHNRLYWYRQTLGQGPEFLTYFQNEAQLEKSRLLSDRFSAERPKGSFSTLEIQRTEQGDSAMYLCASTPWGTSTDTQYFGPGTRLTVL.

The chain links TRBV6-5 to TRBJ1-1; D is ambiguous. The CDR3 is 13 residues long. With 8 bases removed from V and 0 bases from J, the gap between germline ends came to 10 bases. Germline CDR1 MNHEY, CDR2 SVGAGI. The CDR3 nucleotides read TGTGCCAGCGTGATGGGCATGAACACTGAAGCTTTCTTT. Translating gives CASVMGMNTEAFF.

The chain couples TRBV5-6 to TRBJ2-2, with D possibly being TRBD1 (5 bases). The CDR3 sequence is 15 residues long. V was cut by 1 base and J by 2 bases, with 9 bases left in between. Germline V lookup: CDR1 SGHDT, CDR2 YYEEEE. The CDR3 spells CASSLLDSNTGELFF. The DNA of the CDR3 is TGTGCCAGCAGCTTGCTCGACAGTAACACCGGGGAGCTGTTTTTT.

This chain uses TRBV7-2 with TRBJ1-1; perhaps TRBD1 as D (5 bases). The CDR3 extends over 13 amino acids. CDR1 and CDR2 (germline): SGHTA, FQGNSA. V lost 2 bases and J lost 3, with 7 bases in between. Here the CDR3 reads CASSLSGYTEAFF. The CDR3 DNA reads as TGTGCCAGCAGCTTATCAGGGTACACTGAAGCTTTCTTT.

This clone was recorded a few times. The V gene is TRBV28, the J gene TRBJ2-7; no firm D call. The CDR3 has 13 amino acids. V gave up 7 bases and J gave up 0 bases, with 10 bases separating them. CDR1 is MDHEN and CDR2 is SYDVKM in the germline V gene. Here the CDR3 reads CASNAYGSYEQYF. In DNA, the CDR3 is TGTGCCAGCAACGCCTACGGCTCCTACGAGCAGTACTTC. Using reference TRBV28 and TRBJ2-7 for the parts outside the CDR3, the full variable domain is DVKVTQSSRYLVKRTGEKVFLECVQDMDHENMFWYRQDPGLGLRLIYFSYDVKMKEKGDIPEGYSVSREKKERFSLILESASTNQTSMYLCASNAYGSYEQYFGPGTRLTVT.

About this clone: Other DNA sequences in this specimen translate into the identical CDR3. The rearrangement uses TRBV4-1 and TRBJ2-7; 7 nucleotides line up with TRBD1. This CDR3 contains 15 residues. The V gene end was trimmed by 1 base and the J gene end by 1 base; junction bases not matched to a gene: 4. Germline CDR1 is MGHRA and CDR2 is YSYEKL. CDR3 sequence reads: CASSQGQGASYEQYF. The CDR3 DNA reads TGCGCCAGCAGCCAAGGACAGGGTGCTTCCTACGAGCAGTACTTC.

The chain couples TRBV12-3 or TRBV12-4 to TRBJ1-1, with 10 bases matching TRBD1. V shed 7 bases and J 5 bases; nucleotides not matched to a gene: 4. The CDR3 extends over 13 amino acids. The CDR3 is CASKTGGWTEAFF. The CDR3 DNA follows: TGTGCCAGCAAGACAGGGGGCTGGACTGAAGCTTTCTTT.

V is TRBV18 and J is TRBJ1-4, with 8 bases matching TRBD1. CDR1 and CDR2 (germline): KGHSH, LQKENI. The length of the CDR3 is 15 residues. V shed 5 bases, J shed 4 bases, and the junction held 6 bases outside the gene matches. CDR3 loop: CASSSRGQGNEKLFF. CDR3 bases: TGTGCCAGCTCATCTAGAGGACAGGGTAATGAAAAACTGTTTTTT. The full variable domain, in which reference TRBV18 and TRBJ1-4 provide the parts outside the CDR3, is NAGVMQNPRHLVRRRGQEARLRCSPMKGHSHVYWYRQLPEEGLKFMVYLQKENIIDESGMPKERFSAEFPKEGPSILRIQQVVRGDSAAYFCASSSRGQGNEKLFFGSGTQLSVL.